The T cell receptor beta chain under discussion was sequenced for a study of identical twins. General study results and limits: Analyses based on zero insertions could be partly confounded by invariant MAIT and iNKT cells. In cord blood, abundant beta clonotypes had fewer insertions; memory showed no trend.

Only healthy Caucasians were enrolled as donors. The cDNA had a unique molecular identifier and a template-switch universal primer site. TCRdb processed the 5' RACE reads anew with MiXCR; each CDR3 protein has one entry. This table holds around 200,000 distinct CDR3 sequences, 9.4% found once. Germline lookup yields CDR1 SGHVS and CDR2 FNYEAQ. The CDR3 length is 16 residues. After removal of 6 bases from V and 0 bases from J, the junction contained 7 bases not matched to a gene. This clonotype has a count of ten or more. What it binds is unknown. J is TRBJ2-4 and V is TRBV7-6; 8 bases agree with TRBD2. The sample comprised memory (CD45RO+) T cells sorted from blood. This clonotype was sampled from a woman between 18 and 29 years old in good health. The CDR3 DNA follows: TGTGCCAGCAGGGCCGTAGCGGGGCTAGCCAAAAACATTCAGTACTTC. Its protein is CASRAVAGLAKNIQYF.